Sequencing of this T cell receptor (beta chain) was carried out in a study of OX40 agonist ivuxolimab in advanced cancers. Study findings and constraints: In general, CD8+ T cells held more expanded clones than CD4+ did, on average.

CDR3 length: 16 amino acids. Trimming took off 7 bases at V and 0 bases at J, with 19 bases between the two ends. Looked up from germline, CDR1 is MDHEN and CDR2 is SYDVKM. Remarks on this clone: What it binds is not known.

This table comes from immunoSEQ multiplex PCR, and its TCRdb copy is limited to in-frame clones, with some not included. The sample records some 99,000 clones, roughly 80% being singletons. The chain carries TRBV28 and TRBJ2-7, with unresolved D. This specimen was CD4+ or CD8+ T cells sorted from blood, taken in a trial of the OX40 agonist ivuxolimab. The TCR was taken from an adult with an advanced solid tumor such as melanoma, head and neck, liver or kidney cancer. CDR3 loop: CASTPLVRKISYEQYF. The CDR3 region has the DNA TGTGCCAGCACCCCCTTGGTCAGGAAAATCTCCTACGAGCAGTACTTC.